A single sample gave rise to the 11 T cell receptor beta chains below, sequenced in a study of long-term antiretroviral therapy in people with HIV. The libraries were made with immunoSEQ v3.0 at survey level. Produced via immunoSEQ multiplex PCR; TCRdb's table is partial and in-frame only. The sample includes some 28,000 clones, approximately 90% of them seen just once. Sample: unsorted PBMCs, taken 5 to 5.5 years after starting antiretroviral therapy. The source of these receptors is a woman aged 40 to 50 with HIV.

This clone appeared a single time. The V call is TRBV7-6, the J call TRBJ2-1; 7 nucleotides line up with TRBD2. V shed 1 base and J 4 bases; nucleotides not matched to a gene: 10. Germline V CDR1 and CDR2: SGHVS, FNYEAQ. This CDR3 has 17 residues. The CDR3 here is CASSLDFGGSSYNEQFF. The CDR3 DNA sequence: TGTGCCAGCAGCTTAGACTTCGGCGGGAGCTCGTACAATGAGCAGTTCTTC.

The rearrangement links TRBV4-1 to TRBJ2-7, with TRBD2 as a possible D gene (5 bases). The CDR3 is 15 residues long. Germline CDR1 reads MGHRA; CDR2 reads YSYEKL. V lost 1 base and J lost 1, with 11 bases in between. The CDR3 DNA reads TGCGCCAGCAGCCAAGTGGAGGTTGGGTCCTACGAGCAGTACTTC. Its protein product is CASSQVEVGSYEQYF.

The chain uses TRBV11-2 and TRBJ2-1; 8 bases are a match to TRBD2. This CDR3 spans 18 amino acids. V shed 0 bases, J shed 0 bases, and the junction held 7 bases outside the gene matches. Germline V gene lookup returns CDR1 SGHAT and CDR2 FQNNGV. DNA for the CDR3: TGTGCCAGCAGCTTAGACACCCCCGGGAGGGGCTCCTACAATGAGCAGTTCTTC. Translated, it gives CASSLDTPGRGSYNEQFF.

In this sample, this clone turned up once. The chain's CDR3 is CASSPQGSLAEAFF. CDR3 bases: TGTGCCAGTAGTCCCCAGGGTAGTTTGGCTGAAGCTTTCTTT. This sequence joins TRBV19 and TRBJ1-1; TRBD1 might be the D (5 bases). Trimming pared 5 bases from V and 6 bases from J, leaving 16 bases between. Germline V gene lookup returns CDR1 LNHDA and CDR2 SQIVND (reference sequence). The CDR3 runs to 14 residues.

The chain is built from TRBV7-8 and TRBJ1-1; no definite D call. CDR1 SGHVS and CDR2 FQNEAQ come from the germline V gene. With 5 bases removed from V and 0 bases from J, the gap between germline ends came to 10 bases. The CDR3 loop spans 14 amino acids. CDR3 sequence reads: CASSPRHLNTEAFF. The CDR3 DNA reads TGTGCCAGCAGCCCCCGACACCTGAACACTGAAGCTTTCTTT. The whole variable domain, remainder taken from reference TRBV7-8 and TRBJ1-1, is GAGVSQSPRYKVAKRGQDVALRCDPISGHVSLFWYQQALGQGPEFLTYFQNEAQLDKSGLPSDRFFAERPEGSVSTLKIQRTQQEDSAVYLCASSPRHLNTEAFFGQGTRLTVV.

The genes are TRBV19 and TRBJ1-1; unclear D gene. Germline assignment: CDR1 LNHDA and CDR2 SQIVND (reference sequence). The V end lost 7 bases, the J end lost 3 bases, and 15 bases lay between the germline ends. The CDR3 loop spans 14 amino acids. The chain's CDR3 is CASTLRWQDTEAFF. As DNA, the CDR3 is TGTGCCAGTACTCTAAGGTGGCAGGACACTGAAGCTTTCTTT.

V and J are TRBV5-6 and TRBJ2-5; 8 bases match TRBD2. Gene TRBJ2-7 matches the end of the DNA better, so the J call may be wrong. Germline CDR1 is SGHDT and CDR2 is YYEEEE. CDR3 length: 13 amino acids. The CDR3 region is CASSLAGGDEQYF. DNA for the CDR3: TGTGCCAGCAGCTTGGCGGGAGGGGACGAGCAGTACTTC.

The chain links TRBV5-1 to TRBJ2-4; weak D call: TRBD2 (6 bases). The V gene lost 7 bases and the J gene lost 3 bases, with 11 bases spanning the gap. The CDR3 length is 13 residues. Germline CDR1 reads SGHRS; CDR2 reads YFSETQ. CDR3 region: CASAAGFKNIQYF. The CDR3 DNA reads TGCGCCAGCGCCGCGGGGTTCAAAAACATTCAGTACTTC.

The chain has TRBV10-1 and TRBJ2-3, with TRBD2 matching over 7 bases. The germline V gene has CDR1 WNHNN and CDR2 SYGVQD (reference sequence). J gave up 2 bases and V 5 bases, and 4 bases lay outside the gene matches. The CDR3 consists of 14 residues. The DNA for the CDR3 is TGCGCCAGCAGTCCGGGGGGAACCACAGATACGCAGTATTTT. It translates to CASSPGGTTDTQYF.

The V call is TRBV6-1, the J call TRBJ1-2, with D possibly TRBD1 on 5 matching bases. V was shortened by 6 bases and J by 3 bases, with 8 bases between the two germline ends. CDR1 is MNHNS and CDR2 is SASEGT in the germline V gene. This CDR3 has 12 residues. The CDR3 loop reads CASSRGDYGYTF. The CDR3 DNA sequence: TGTGCCAGCAGCCGAGGGGACTATGGCTACACCTTC.

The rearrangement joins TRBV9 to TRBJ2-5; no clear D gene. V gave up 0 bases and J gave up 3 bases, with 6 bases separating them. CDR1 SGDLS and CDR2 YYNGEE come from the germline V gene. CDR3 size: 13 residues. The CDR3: CASSVGDKETQYF. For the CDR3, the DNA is TGTGCCAGCAGCGTAGGGGATAAAGAGACCCAGTACTTC.